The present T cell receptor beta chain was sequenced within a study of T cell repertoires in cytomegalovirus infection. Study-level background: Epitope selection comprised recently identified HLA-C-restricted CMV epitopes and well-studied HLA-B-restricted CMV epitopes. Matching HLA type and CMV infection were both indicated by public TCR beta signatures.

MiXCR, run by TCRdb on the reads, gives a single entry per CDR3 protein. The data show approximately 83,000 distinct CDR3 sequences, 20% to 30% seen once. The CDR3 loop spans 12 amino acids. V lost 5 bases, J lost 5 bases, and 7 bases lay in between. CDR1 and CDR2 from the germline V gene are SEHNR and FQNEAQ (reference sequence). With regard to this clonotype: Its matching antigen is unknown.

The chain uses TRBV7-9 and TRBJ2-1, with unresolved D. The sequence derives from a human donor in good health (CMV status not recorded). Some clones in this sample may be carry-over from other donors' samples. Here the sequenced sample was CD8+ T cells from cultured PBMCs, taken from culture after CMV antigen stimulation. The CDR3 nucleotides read TGTGCCAGCAGCCTACCCCACAATGAGCAGTTCTTC. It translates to CASSLPHNEQFF.